The 15 T cell receptor beta chains reported below all come from one sample, sequenced in a study of regulatory T cells in long-lasting Graves disease. Combining iRepertoire HTBI primers with Arm-PCR of CDR3 regions, the authors built TCR beta libraries. TCRdb ran MiXCR on the multiplex PCR reads and lists one entry per CDR3 protein. This table holds under 450,000 distinct CDR3 sequences, over 9.5% found once. As to time point: newly diagnosed GD, antithyroid drugs for less than 3 months. With RNA extracted from PBMCs as input, the TCR library was made. This same sample was also part of a study on T cells in Graves' hyperthyroidism and ophthalmopathy.

This specimen was peripheral blood mononuclear cells (PBMCs), taken at new diagnosis, from a patient treated with antithyroid drugs. These TCRs come from a woman between 18 and 30 years old with Graves disease.

The sample holds a few counts of this clonotype. The chain has TRBV10-3 and TRBJ1-2; D unclear. Germline CDR1 reads ENHRY; CDR2 reads SYGVKD. The CDR3 covers 15 residues. The V end was cut by 6 bases, the J end by 0 bases, with 14 bases between. The CDR3 sequence: CAISLDIEANYGYTF. Written as DNA, the CDR3 is TGTGCCATCAGCCTCGACATTGAAGCTAACTATGGCTACACCTTC.

This sequence joins TRBV29-1 and TRBJ2-2; tentative D call: TRBD1 (5 bases). CDR3 length: 15 amino acids. Trimming left V 7 bases short and J 4 bases short, with 19 bases between. CDR1 and CDR2 from the germline V gene are SQVTM and ANQGSEA. In nucleotides, the CDR3 is TGCAGCGGCATCTCAGGGAATAGCCGCACCGGGGAGCTGTTTTTT. Its protein product is CSGISGNSRTGELFF.

V is TRBV7-8 and J is TRBJ1-6; no clear D gene. The V gene lost 5 bases and the J gene lost 0 bases, with 8 bases spanning the gap. The CDR3 sequence is 15 residues long. Germline assignment: CDR1 SGHVS and CDR2 FQNEAQ. The CDR3 sequence is CASSPPLSYNSPLHF. The DNA of the CDR3 is TGTGCCAGCAGCCCGCCTCTCTCCTATAATTCACCCCTCCACTTT.

This clonotype occurred a few times. The gene calls are TRBV4-1 and TRBJ2-4; the D gene could be TRBD1 or TRBD2 (7 bases each). The V gene's germline CDR1 is MGHRA and CDR2 YSYEKL. This CDR3 comprises 19 residues. Trimming took 4 bases from V and 0 from J, leaving 22 bases between them. CDR3 nucleotides: TGCGCCAGCAGCCCCACCCTAGCGGCAAGGGGGCTAGCCAAAAACATTCAGTACTTC. Its translation is CASSPTLAARGLAKNIQYF.

There are many counts of this clonotype. As DNA, the CDR3 is TGTGCCAGCAGCGTAGGGATCGGGGGGGCTGGAGATACGCAGTATTTT. Protein sequence: CASSVGIGGAGDTQYF. The V and J genes are TRBV9 and TRBJ2-3; 8 nucleotides match TRBD2. CDR1 SGDLS and CDR2 YYNGEE come from the germline V gene. Trimming removed 0 bases from V and 5 bases from J; junction bases left unmatched: 8. The CDR3 is made up of 16 amino acids.

V and J are TRBV12-3 or TRBV12-4 and TRBJ1-5; TRBD1 is a possible D gene (5 bases). The CDR3 contains 15 residues. Trimming shortened V by 6 bases and J by 1 base, and 13 bases separated the two germline ends. CDR3 amino acids: CASRTGAASNQPQHF. The CDR3 region has the DNA TGTGCCAGCAGAACAGGAGCCGCAAGCAATCAGCCCCAGCATTTT.

This clonotype was observed many times. This chain links TRBV6-1 with TRBJ2-5; D possibly matches TRBD1 or TRBD2 (5 bases each). Trimming shortened V by 5 bases and J by 6 bases, and 16 bases separated the two germline ends. CDR3 size: 14 residues. Germline loops: CDR1 MNHNS, CDR2 SASEGT. The CDR3, as DNA: TGTGCCAGCAGTCAGAGGGGATTTTCGAAGACCCAGTACTTC. Translated: CASSQRGFSKTQYF.

As for this clonotype: This may stem from a read error, because a much larger clone lies one nucleotide away. The rearrangement joins TRBV2 to TRBJ1-5, with TRBD1 identical over 8 bases. Germline trimming cut 8 bases from V and 7 bases from J; bases unmatched to any gene: 13. CDR1 and CDR2 (germline): SNHLY, FYNNEI. The CDR3 sequence is 15 residues long. The chain's CDR3 is CASGGGIRGRQPQHF. CDR3 sequence (DNA): TGTGCCAGCGGGGGGGGGATCAGGGGGCGACAGCCCCAGCATTTT.

This clonotype came up many times. The J gene is TRBJ1-1, the V gene TRBV12-5, with TRBD1 as a possible D gene (6 bases). CDR1 is LGHNT, CDR2 FRNRAP, per germline. V lost 6 bases, J lost 1 base, and 12 bases lay in between. This CDR3 has 14 amino acids. The CDR3 loop is CASGQGIKNTEAFF. The CDR3, as DNA: TGTGCTAGTGGCCAGGGGATAAAGAACACTGAAGCTTTCTTT. Variable domain in full (rest from reference TRBV12-5 and TRBJ1-1): DARVTQTPRHKVTEMGQEVTMRCQPILGHNTVFWYRQTMMQGLELLAYFRNRAPLDDSGMPKDRFSAEMPDATLATLKIQPSEPRDSAVYFCASGQGIKNTEAFFGQGTRLTVV.

In this sample, this clonotype turned up a few times. The chain uses TRBV7-3 and TRBJ2-1, with TRBD2 as a possible D gene (5 bases). The CDR3 has 15 residues. The V end lost 7 bases, the J end lost 2 bases, and 15 bases lay between the germline ends. The germline gives CDR1 SGHTA, CDR2 FQGTGA. CDR3: CASKLNSVTYNEQFF. The DNA for the CDR3 is TGTGCCAGCAAATTGAATAGCGTCACCTACAATGAGCAGTTCTTC.

This clonotype occurred many times. This chain links TRBV20-1 with TRBJ2-1; 14 nucleotides agree with TRBD2. Trimming took 1 base from V and 7 from J; bases not matched to a gene: 12. The V gene's germline CDR1 is DFQATT and CDR2 SNEGSKA (reference sequence). The CDR3 has 18 amino acids. The CDR3 DNA sequence: TGCAGTGCTAGAGCATTAAGACTAGCGGGAGGGCCTCAGAATGAGCAGTTCTTC. Translating it yields CSARALRLAGGPQNEQFF.

The chain employs TRBV29-1 and TRBJ1-5, with 7 nucleotides matching TRBD1. Germline CDR1 and CDR2: SQVTM and ANQGSEA. The CDR3 spans 15 residues. With 4 bases clipped from V and 6 bases from J, the junction kept 12 bases outside the gene matches. CDR3 region: CSVVTDRVAGQPQHF. The CDR3 bases are TGCAGCGTTGTGACAGACAGGGTCGCGGGTCAGCCCCAGCATTTT. The complete variable domain, with remaining parts taken from reference TRBV29-1 and TRBJ1-5, reads SAVISQKPSRDICQRGTSLTIQCQVDSQVTMMFWYRQQPGQSLTLIATANQGSEATYESGFVIDKFPISRPNLTFSTLTVSNMSPEDSSIYLCSVVTDRVAGQPQHFGDGTRLSIL.

This clonotype was picked up many times. This chain links TRBV28 with TRBJ2-5; 7 nucleotides agree with TRBD2. The CDR3 extends over 13 amino acids. The junction had 6 bases not matched to a gene; V was cut back by 6 bases and J by 5 bases. The germline gives CDR1 MDHEN, CDR2 SYDVKM. This chain's CDR3 is CASSFQGGETQYF. The CDR3 DNA reads TGTGCCAGCAGCTTCCAGGGAGGGGAGACCCAGTACTTC.

This clonotype was counted only a few times. A read error may account for a junction end that differs from germline. V usage is TRBV14 and J usage is TRBJ2-1; TRBD2 agrees at 12 bases. Germline values: CDR1 SGHDN, CDR2 FVKESK. This CDR3 is built from 15 residues. The CDR3 DNA follows: TGTGCCAGCAGCCCCCTAGCGGGAGGGTTAAATGCGCAGTTCTTC. This gives the protein CASSPLAGGLNAQFF.

This clonotype has only a few counts. The chain is built from TRBV28 and TRBJ2-1; TRBD2 is a possible D gene (6 bases). This CDR3 is built from 16 residues. The germline CDR1 and CDR2 sequences are MDHEN and SYDVKM. V was clipped by 3 bases and J by 0 bases, with 12 bases between them. Here the CDR3 reads CASSFRDSSSYNEQFF. The CDR3 DNA sequence: TGTGCCAGCAGTTTCCGGGACTCGAGCTCCTACAATGAGCAGTTCTTC.